The 4 T cell receptor beta chains reported below all come from one sample, sequenced in a study of cytomegalovirus exposure and HLA in healthy donors. Primers: 60 Vbeta forward and 13 Jbeta reverse. Produced via immunoSEQ multiplex PCR; TCRdb's table is partial and in-frame only. Seen here are around 200,000 clones, less than 90% observed once, and the top ten hold around 1.7%. Input material: PBMCs. These receptors all stem from a middle-aged man in good health and CMV-seronegative.

This CDR3 reads CASSLAGAINYGYTF. The DNA for the CDR3 is TGTGCCAGCAGCTTAGCAGGGGCCATTAACTATGGCTACACCTTC. This sequence joins TRBV11-2 and TRBJ1-2; possible D gene TRBD1, 6 bases. V lost 1 base and J lost 1, with 10 bases in between. From germline, CDR1 is SGHAT and CDR2 FQNNGV. The CDR3 extends over 15 amino acids.

The chain links TRBV6-5 to TRBJ1-2, with 7 positions matching TRBD1. Per germline, CDR1 MNHEY and CDR2 SVGAGI. J lost 4 bases, V lost 6 bases, and 8 bases had no gene match. The CDR3 length is 14 residues. CDR3 residues: CASSPLTGRYGYTF. CDR3 in DNA: TGTGCCAGCAGCCCACTGACAGGGCGCTATGGCTACACCTTC.

The chain employs TRBV4-3 and TRBJ1-2; D is unresolved. Germline CDR1 is LGHNA and CDR2 is YSLEER. This CDR3 contains 12 residues. Trimming shortened V by 4 bases and J by 8 bases, and 11 bases separated the two germline ends. CDR3 in DNA: TGCGCCAGCAGCCTAGACGGGAGGGGCTACACCTTC. This gives the protein CASSLDGRGYTF.

V usage is TRBV7-9 and J usage is TRBJ1-6, with 11 bases aligning to TRBD1. CDR1 is SEHNR and CDR2 is FQNEAQ in the germline V gene (reference sequence). The CDR3 spans 12 residues. The V segment lost 5 bases and the J segment 14 bases; nucleotides outside the gene matches: 2. The CDR3 DNA follows: TGTGCCAGCAGCCCGGGACAGGGGGCCCTCCACTTT. It is translated as CASSPGQGALHF.